The 3 T cell receptor beta chains below come from one sample, sequenced in a study of T cells in localized non-small cell lung cancer. Profiled with immunoSEQ multiplex PCR; TCRdb holds only in-frame clones, not every one. The repertoire holds some 41,000 clones, with roughly 84% as singletons. The sample consisted of PBMCs, taken before any cancer treatment. The receptors stem from a man aged 40 to 70 with stage II lung adenocarcinoma.

This chain links TRBV9 with TRBJ2-3; D possibly uses TRBD1 or TRBD2 (5 bases each). CDR1 is SGDLS and CDR2 is YYNGEE in the germline V gene. The V end was cut by 2 bases, the J end by 5 bases, with 12 bases between. The CDR3 contains 14 residues. The CDR3 bases are TGTGCCAGCAGCGTGGCCACTGGGGGAGATACGCAGTATTTT. Amino acids: CASSVATGGDTQYF.

This clone was detected only a few times. The rearrangement uses TRBV5-6 and TRBJ1-1; maybe TRBD1 (6 bases). The CDR3 loop spans 15 amino acids. Trimming cost V 3 bases and J 1 base, with 13 bases left between them. Germline V gene sequence: CDR1 SGHDT, CDR2 YYEEEE. Here the CDR3 reads CASSWGGRGNTEAFF. The CDR3, as DNA: TGTGCCAGCAGCTGGGGGGGGCGAGGGAACACTGAAGCTTTCTTT.

This clone occurred a few times. This CDR3 is CASSLSGEPTQETQYF. The CDR3 DNA reads as TGCGCCAGCAGCTTGTCGGGAGAGCCAACACAAGAGACCCAGTACTTC. The chain uses TRBV5-1 and TRBJ2-5, with a weak D call TRBD2 (6 bases). V gave up 1 base and J gave up 2 bases, with 15 bases separating them. The CDR3 sequence is 16 residues long. The germline gives CDR1 SGHRS, CDR2 YFSETQ.